The source of this T cell receptor (beta chain) is a study of blood T cell repertoires in COVID-19. This clone was found a few times. This CDR3 has 12 amino acids. Germline V gene data show CDR1 as SEHNR and CDR2 as FQNEAQ (reference sequence). Between the trimmed V and J ends, which lost 5 bases and 2 bases, there was a span of 6 bases. Sequenced by immunoSEQ multiplex PCR; TCRdb stores in-frame clones only, minus some. Of 90,000 to 150,000 clones in the sample, 70% to 80% were seen once. The clonotype was recovered from a woman aged 80 or older with acute or convalescent COVID-19. Sequencing used peripheral blood. The V call is TRBV7-9, the J call TRBJ2-5, with no clear D. This chain's CDR3 is CASSGAQETQYF. CDR3 sequence (DNA): TGTGCCAGCAGCGGAGCTCAAGAGACCCAGTACTTC.